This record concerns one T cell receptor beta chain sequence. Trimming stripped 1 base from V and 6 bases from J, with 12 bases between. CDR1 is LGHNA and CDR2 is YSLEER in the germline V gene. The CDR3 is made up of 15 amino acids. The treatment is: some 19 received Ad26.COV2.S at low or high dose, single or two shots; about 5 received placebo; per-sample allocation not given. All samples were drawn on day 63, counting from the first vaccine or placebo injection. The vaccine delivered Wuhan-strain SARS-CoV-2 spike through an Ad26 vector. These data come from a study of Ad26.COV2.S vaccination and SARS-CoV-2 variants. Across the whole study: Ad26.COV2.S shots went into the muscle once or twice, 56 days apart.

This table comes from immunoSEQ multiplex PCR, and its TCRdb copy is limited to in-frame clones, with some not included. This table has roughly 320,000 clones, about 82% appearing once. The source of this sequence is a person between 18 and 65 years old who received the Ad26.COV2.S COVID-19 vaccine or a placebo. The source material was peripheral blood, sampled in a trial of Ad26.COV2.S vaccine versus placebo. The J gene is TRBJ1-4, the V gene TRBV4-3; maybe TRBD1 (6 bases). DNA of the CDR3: TGCGCCAGCAGCCAAGGGGTCAGGGGAGATGAAAAACTGTTTTTT. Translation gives CASSQGVRGDEKLFF.